This entry lists 18 T cell receptor beta chains sequenced from one sample in a study of shared clonotypes between healthy human individuals. Here immunoSEQ multiplex PCR was the method, and the copy in TCRdb shows in-frame clones only, minus some. There are roughly 330,000 clones in the sample; 74% occur only once, and 10% lies in the top ten. The sample consisted of memory CD4+ T cells sorted from blood. Subset here: CD45RA-negative fraction. Every receptor here comes from a young man in good health.

The chain is built from TRBV5-5 and TRBJ2-1; D is unresolved. The length of the CDR3 is 12 residues. Germline values: CDR1 SGHKS, CDR2 YYEKEE (reference sequence). Trimming stripped 2 bases from V and 13 bases from J, with 13 bases between. The CDR3 here is CASSFPPQVQFF. CDR3 DNA: TGTGCCAGCAGCTTTCCTCCTCAAGTCCAGTTCTTC.

The chain employs TRBV2 and TRBJ1-1, with TRBD1 matching 8 bases. This CDR3 contains 14 residues. Germline V gene lookup returns CDR1 SNHLY and CDR2 FYNNEI. Trimming at V came to 7 bases and at J to 1 base, leaving 5 bases not matched to a gene. CDR3 region: CASKAGTGNTEAFF. The CDR3 DNA is TGTGCCAGCAAGGCCGGGACAGGGAACACTGAAGCTTTCTTT.

This chain joins TRBV6-1 and TRBJ1-3; D remains ambiguous. The CDR3 runs to 14 residues. V shed 4 bases and J shed 1 base, with 8 bases lying between them. The germline gives CDR1 MNHNS, CDR2 SASEGT. For the CDR3, the DNA is TGTGCCAGCAGTGCCTCGGAATCTGGAAACACCATATATTTT. Its translation: CASSASESGNTIYF.

CDR3: CAGRRTADTEAFF. In DNA, the CDR3 is TGCGCCGGACGAAGGACAGCGGACACTGAAGCTTTCTTT. This rearrangement joins TRBV5-1 to TRBJ1-1, with a weak D call TRBD1 (6 bases). V lost 10 bases, J lost 3 bases, and 16 bases lay in between. Per the germline V gene, CDR1 is SGHRS and CDR2 is YFSETQ. The CDR3 runs to 13 residues.

The chain is built from TRBV30 and TRBJ1-3; unclear D gene. In germline, CDR1 is GTSNPN, CDR2 SVGIG (reference sequence). The CDR3 contains 12 residues. Trimming took 2 bases from V and 4 from J, leaving 6 bases between them. The CDR3 spells CAWSRRGNTIYF. Written as DNA, the CDR3 is TGTGCCTGGAGTAGGCGAGGAAACACCATATATTTT.

The CDR3 loop reads CASRQGTATNEKLFF. The CDR3 nucleotides are TGTGCCAGTCGACAGGGAACGGCAACTAATGAAAAACTGTTTTTT. This chain uses TRBV18 with TRBJ1-4; TRBD1 matches at 7 bases. The ends lost 9 bases at V and 0 bases at J; junction bases unmatched: 7. The CDR3 covers 15 residues. Germline CDR1 is KGHSH and CDR2 is LQKENI.

This chain joins TRBV2 and TRBJ1-3; 9 positions match TRBD1. The CDR3 has 14 residues. Germline loops: CDR1 SNHLY, CDR2 FYNNEI. J lost 4 bases, V lost 11 bases, and 9 bases had no gene match. CDR3 sequence: CASRTGGVGNTIYF. Written as DNA, the CDR3 is TGTGCCTCCCGAACAGGGGGCGTAGGAAACACCATATATTTT.

In its sample, this clone was seen once. This CDR3 reads CAISELEGYTF. The CDR3 nucleotides read TGTGCCATCAGTGAGTTGGAAGGCTACACCTTC. This sequence joins TRBV10-3 and TRBJ1-2; no reliable D call. Germline V gives CDR1 ENHRY, CDR2 SYGVKD. The CDR3 runs 11 residues. The ends were cut back, 1 base at V and 8 bases at J, with 5 bases in the middle.

Note on this clone: This could be a read error, since a much larger clone is one nucleotide away. The chain uses TRBV29-1 and TRBJ1-1; D unclear. The length of the CDR3 is 13 residues. Germline V gene data show CDR1 as SQVTM and CDR2 as ANQGSEA. CDR3: CSTRVRMNTEVFF. As DNA, the CDR3 is TGCAGCACCCGGGTTAGGATGAACACTGAAGTTTTCTTT. Combining the CDR3 with reference TRBV29-1 and TRBJ1-1 gives the whole variable domain SAVISQKPSRDICQRGTSLTIQCQVDSQVTMMFWYRQQPGQSLTLIATANQGSEATYESGFVIDKFPISRPNLTFSTLTVSNMSPEDSSIYLCSTRVRMNTEVFFGQGTRLTVV.

This chain links TRBV2 with TRBJ2-3; no firm D call. V was trimmed by 6 bases and J by 4 bases, leaving 11 bases between them. Germline V gene lookup returns CDR1 SNHLY and CDR2 FYNNEI. The CDR3 has 13 amino acids. The CDR3 spells CASSETRSDTQYF. The CDR3 DNA sequence: TGTGCCAGCAGCGAAACCCGGTCAGATACGCAGTATTTT.

This clone was seen a few times. The rearrangement uses TRBV7-6 and TRBJ1-5; D remains ambiguous. V was pared by 5 bases and J by 1 base, with 12 bases between. Per germline, CDR1 SGHVS and CDR2 FNYEAQ. The CDR3 consists of 15 residues. The CDR3 loop reads CASSLEIGSNQPQHF. CDR3 DNA: TGTGCCAGCAGCCTCGAAATTGGCAGCAATCAGCCCCAGCATTTT.

This chain uses TRBV7-3 with TRBJ2-2; D is unclear. The CDR3 sequence is 16 residues long. Germline CDR1 and CDR2: SGHTA and FQGTGA. V gave up 5 bases and J gave up 6 bases, with 19 bases separating them. This CDR3 is CASSPRGSSGPGELFF. CDR3 bases: TGTGCCAGCAGCCCTCGAGGCTCAAGTGGTCCCGGGGAGCTGTTTTTT.

The chain is built from TRBV28 and TRBJ2-4; 10 nucleotides line up with TRBD1. The CDR3 sequence is 15 residues long. Losses at the gene ends were 6 bases for V and 8 bases for J; bases not matched to a gene: 10. Per germline, CDR1 MDHEN and CDR2 SYDVKM. The CDR3 loop is CASSSSTGGRDIQYF. CDR3 nucleotide sequence: TGTGCCAGCAGCTCCTCGACAGGGGGCAGGGACATTCAGTACTTC. The variable domain in full, with the rest retrieved from reference TRBV28 and TRBJ2-4, is DVKVTQSSRYLVKRTGEKVFLECVQDMDHENMFWYRQDPGLGLRLIYFSYDVKMKEKGDIPEGYSVSREKKERFSLILESASTNQTSMYLCASSSSTGGRDIQYFGAGTRLSVL.

V usage is TRBV11-3 and J usage is TRBJ2-1; TRBD2 matches at 11 bases. Unmatched junction bases numbered 9, after V lost 4 bases and J lost 1 base. The CDR3 has 18 amino acids. Germline CDR1 reads SGHNT; CDR2 reads YENEEA. CDR3 DNA: TGTGCCAGCAGCTCTTGGACTAGCGGGCCTGAGTCCTACAATGAGCAGTTCTTC. Its protein is CASSSWTSGPESYNEQFF.

This clone appeared a single time. V gene TRBV19 combines with J gene TRBJ1-5, with a possible D match to TRBD1 (5 bases). CDR1 LNHDA and CDR2 SQIVND come from the germline V gene (reference sequence). Trimming removed 4 bases from V and 4 bases from J, with 14 bases in between. The CDR3 is 15 amino acids. Here the CDR3 DNA reads TGTGCCAGTAGTAGGGCTGGGACGGAAAATCAGCCCCAGCATTTT. Translated, it gives CASSRAGTENQPQHF.

This sequence joins TRBV7-9 and TRBJ1-3; no clear D gene. Germline lookup yields CDR1 SEHNR and CDR2 FQNEAQ (reference sequence). V was pared by 3 bases and J by 0 bases, with 9 bases between. The CDR3 extends over 15 amino acids. CDR3 sequence (DNA): TGTGCCAGCAGCTTTTCTGCGGTCTCTGGAAACACCATATATTTT. This sequence encodes CASSFSAVSGNTIYF.

The chain couples TRBV7-8 to TRBJ2-7, with D perhaps TRBD2 (6 bases). The CDR3 is 15 amino acids. The V and J ends lost 3 bases and 0 bases respectively, with 12 bases between them. Germline-derived CDR1 and CDR2 are SGHVS and FQNEAQ. The CDR3 DNA follows: TGTGCCAGCAGCTTCCCTCAGGGAGGCTCCTACGAGCAGTACTTC. This translates into CASSFPQGGSYEQYF. The full variable domain, completed using reference TRBV7-8 and TRBJ2-7, is GAGVSQSPRYKVAKRGQDVALRCDPISGHVSLFWYQQALGQGPEFLTYFQNEAQLDKSGLPSDRFFAERPEGSVSTLKIQRTQQEDSAVYLCASSFPQGGSYEQYFGPGTRLTVT.

V and J are TRBV9 and TRBJ2-7; D is perhaps TRBD2 (5 bases). The CDR3 extends over 13 amino acids. CDR1 and CDR2 from the germline V gene are SGDLS and YYNGEE. V was cut by 3 bases and J by 1 base, with 8 bases left in between. The CDR3, as DNA: TGTGCCAGCAGCGCCGGGATGTCCTACGAGCAGTACTTC. This gives the protein CASSAGMSYEQYF.